This section outlines one T cell receptor beta chain sequence together with its context. The target antigen is unknown. Profiled with immunoSEQ multiplex PCR; TCRdb holds only in-frame clones, not every one. The table lists around 32,000 clones, around nine tenths of them singletons, with 0.55% to 0.9% in the top ten. The record originates from a study of stem cell transplantation in POMP-related autoinflammatory disease. General observations from the study: PRAID patients trended toward lower TRB diversity and higher clonality in all analyzed T-cell subsets. Unique TRB V-J gene pairings were limited in number in patients with PRAID.

The CDR3 covers 13 residues. Trimming removed 5 bases from V and 10 bases from J, with 15 bases in between. From germline, CDR1 is SGHTA and CDR2 FQGTGA. The receptor comes from a human donor with POMP-related autoinflammation and immune dysregulation (PRAID). The sample here was CD4+ T cells from PBMCs, taken before stem cell transplantation. This rearrangement joins TRBV7-3 to TRBJ2-1; possibly TRBD1 for D (5 bases). The CDR3 is CASSRTGPREQFF. CDR3 nucleotide sequence: TGTGCCAGCAGCCGTACAGGTCCTCGGGAGCAGTTCTTC. Variable domain in full (rest from reference TRBV7-3 and TRBJ2-1): GAGVSQTPSNKVTEKGKYVELRCDPISGHTALYWYRQSLGQGPEFLIYFQGTGAADDSGLPNDRFFAVRPEGSVSTLKIQRTERGDSAVYLCASSRTGPREQFFGPGTRLTVL.